The 18 T cell receptor beta chains presented below share a single source sample, sequenced in a study of blood T cell repertoires in COVID-19. The protocol was immunoSEQ multiplex PCR, while the TCRdb copy is restricted to in-frame clones and leaves out a portion. The sample yields tens of thousands of clones, around four fifths seen once. Sequencing input: peripheral blood. These receptors all come from a man in his 70s with acute or convalescent COVID-19.

The CDR3 loop reads CASSETGARTEAFF. CDR3 DNA sequence: TGTGCCAGCAGCGAAACAGGGGCACGCACTGAAGCTTTCTTT. V gene TRBV6-4 combines with J gene TRBJ1-1, with 7 bases identical to TRBD1. This CDR3 region has 14 residues. Losses at the gene ends were 6 bases for V and 4 bases for J; bases not matched to a gene: 8. The germline gives CDR1 MRHNA, CDR2 SNTAGT.

The CDR3 region has the DNA TGTGCCAGTAGTATACGGCGGGGGGGCCGCTACAATGAGCAGTTCTTC. Encoded protein: CASSIRRGGRYNEQFF. This chain connects TRBV19 to TRBJ2-1; 9 bases match TRBD2. From germline, CDR1 is LNHDA and CDR2 SQIVND (reference sequence). The CDR3 runs 16 residues. Trimming cost V 2 bases and J 3 bases; bases outside gene matches: 5. Full variable domain (missing parts from reference TRBV19 and TRBJ2-1): DGGITQSPKYLFRKEGQNVTLSCEQNLNHDAMYWYRQDPGQGLRLIYYSQIVNDFQKGDIAEGYSVSREKKESFPLTVTSAQKNPTAFYLCASSIRRGGRYNEQFFGPGTRLTVL.

The V and J genes are TRBV6-2 or TRBV6-3 and TRBJ2-7, with D possibly matching TRBD1 (6 bases). There are 14 residues in the CDR3. The V gene's germline CDR1 is MNHEY and CDR2 SVGEGT. V was pared by 4 bases and J by 6 bases, with 16 bases between. This CDR3 reads CASSFLGGPGEQYF. CDR3 sequence (DNA): TGTGCCAGCAGTTTCCTAGGGGGTCCGGGCGAGCAGTACTTC.

V gene TRBV7-2 combines with J gene TRBJ1-1; no firm D call. V was trimmed by 5 bases and J by 1 base, leaving 11 bases between them. This CDR3 contains 14 residues. From germline, CDR1 is SGHTA and CDR2 FQGNSA. CDR3 sequence: CASSRGSSNTEAFF. The CDR3 region has the DNA TGTGCCAGCAGCCGCGGCTCATCGAACACTGAAGCTTTCTTT.

Concerning this clone: Other nucleotide sequences in the sample specify the same CDR3. This chain uses TRBV5-1 with TRBJ2-1; TRBD2 matches 9 bases. The germline V gene encodes CDR1 SGHRS and CDR2 YFSETQ. With 0 bases clipped from V and 4 bases from J, the junction kept 2 bases outside the gene matches. CDR3 length: 15 amino acids. The CDR3 here is CASSLVAGAYNEQFF. The CDR3 DNA is TGCGCCAGCAGCTTGGTAGCGGGGGCGTACAATGAGCAGTTCTTC.

This chain joins TRBV7-9 and TRBJ2-7, with D perhaps TRBD2 (7 bases). V dropped 7 bases and J dropped 2 bases, with 15 bases sitting between them. The CDR3 has 14 amino acids. The V gene's germline CDR1 is SEHNR and CDR2 FQNEAQ (reference sequence). This CDR3 is CASNRRGAAYEQYF. CDR3 DNA: TGTGCCAGCAACCGACGGGGGGCCGCCTACGAGCAGTACTTC.

The V call is TRBV5-6, the J call TRBJ1-1, with D tentatively TRBD1 (6 bases). V shed 0 bases and J shed 10 bases, with 22 bases lying between them. Germline V gene data show CDR1 as SGHDT and CDR2 as YYEEEE. The CDR3 is made up of 16 amino acids. The CDR3 DNA reads TGTGCCAGCAGCTTGGACTGGGGGACATCCGTTGAGGTAGCTTTCTTT. This codes for CASSLDWGTSVEVAFF.

The gene calls are TRBV13 and TRBJ1-6; no clear D. Germline V gives CDR1 PRHDT, CDR2 FYEKMQ (reference sequence). The V and J ends lost 5 bases and 7 bases respectively, with 12 bases between them. This CDR3 is built from 14 residues. This CDR3 is CASSLGAGNSPLHF. The DNA of the CDR3 is TGTGCCAGCAGCCTCGGAGCGGGCAATTCACCCCTCCACTTT.

The chain employs TRBV7-3 and TRBJ2-3; D is unclear. With 2 bases removed from V and 1 base from J, the gap between germline ends came to 4 bases. The CDR3 runs to 13 residues. From germline, CDR1 is SGHTA and CDR2 FQGTGA. CDR3 sequence reads: CASSLLGTDTQYF. The CDR3 region has the DNA TGTGCCAGCAGCTTACTAGGCACAGATACGCAGTATTTT.

This chain joins TRBV15 and TRBJ1-2; TRBD1 matches at 7 bases. V trimming: 2 bases; J trimming: 3 bases; junction bases outside the gene matches: 9. CDR1 is LNHNV, CDR2 YYDKDF, per germline (reference sequence). There are 16 residues in the CDR3. The CDR3 sequence: CATSRNTLGGDYGYTF. For the CDR3, the DNA is TGTGCCACCAGCAGAAACACCCTAGGGGGCGACTATGGCTACACCTTC.

V and J are TRBV5-4 and TRBJ2-3; D uncertain. The CDR3 contains 13 residues. Trimming removed 4 bases from V and 5 bases from J, with 11 bases in between. Germline values: CDR1 SGHNT, CDR2 YYREEE (reference sequence). The CDR3 is CASSANARDTQYF. CDR3 DNA: TGTGCCAGCAGCGCCAACGCTAGAGATACGCAGTATTTT.

The rearrangement joins TRBV23-1 to TRBJ2-3; TRBD2 matches 8 bases. TRBV23-1 is labeled an ORF, and its function is uncertain. The V gene end was trimmed by 10 bases and the J gene end by 3 bases; junction bases not matched to a gene: 9. The CDR3 is made up of 14 amino acids. CDR3 in amino acids: CAIEYGGVTDTQYF. Here the CDR3 DNA reads TGCGCCATCGAATACGGGGGGGTAACAGATACGCAGTATTTT.

The V call is TRBV5-1, the J call TRBJ1-1; D is perhaps TRBD1 (5 bases). CDR3 size: 16 residues. V shed 0 bases and J shed 0 bases, with 12 bases lying between them. The germline CDR1 and CDR2 sequences are SGHRS and YFSETQ. The CDR3 coding sequence is TGCGCCAGCAGCTTGGGACAGACGAACATGAACACTGAAGCTTTCTTT. Its translation is CASSLGQTNMNTEAFF.

The chain uses TRBV3-1 (or the pseudogene TRBV3-2) and TRBJ1-6, with no clear D. This CDR3 region has 13 residues. The V and J ends lost 0 bases and 8 bases respectively, with 5 bases between them. Germline assignment: CDR1 LGHDT and CDR2 YNNKEL (reference sequence). The CDR3 here is CASSQDEDSPLHF. CDR3 coding DNA: TGTGCCAGCAGCCAAGATGAGGATTCACCCCTCCACTTT.

The chain employs TRBV7-9 and TRBJ1-6; TRBD1 agrees at 8 bases. Germline V lookup: CDR1 SEHNR, CDR2 FQNEAQ (reference sequence). Losses at the gene ends were 4 bases for V and 10 bases for J; bases not matched to a gene: 6. The length of the CDR3 is 14 residues. The CDR3 sequence: CASSSQGEGSPLHF. The CDR3 nucleotides are TGTGCCAGCAGCTCACAGGGGGAAGGCTCACCCCTCCACTTT.

V gene TRBV6-5 combines with J gene TRBJ2-1, with 9 bases fitting TRBD2. CDR3 length equals 15 residues. V trimming: 5 bases; J trimming: 6 bases; junction bases outside the gene matches: 8. Germline V CDR1 and CDR2: MNHEY, SVGAGI. The CDR3, as DNA: TGTGCCAGCAGTACCGGGACTAGCTGGGGCAATGAGCAGTTCTTC. This translates into CASSTGTSWGNEQFF.

This rearrangement joins TRBV28 to TRBJ1-4, with TRBD1 identical over 8 bases. CDR3 length: 16 amino acids. The V gene end was trimmed by 2 bases and the J gene end by 4 bases; junction bases not matched to a gene: 6. CDR1 and CDR2 from the germline V gene are MDHEN and SYDVKM. DNA of the CDR3: TGTGCCAGCAGTTTAGGCGGACAGGGACTTAATGAAAAACTGTTTTTT. As protein: CASSLGGQGLNEKLFF.

The V and J genes are TRBV3-1 (or the pseudogene TRBV3-2) and TRBJ2-5; D may be TRBD1 (7 bases). Per the germline V gene, CDR1 is LGHDT and CDR2 is YNNKEL (reference sequence). CDR3 length: 14 amino acids. V dropped 3 bases and J dropped 4 bases, with 12 bases sitting between them. The CDR3 region has the DNA TGTGCCAGCAGCCATGGCCAGGGGGGAGAGACCCAGTACTTC. Protein: CASSHGQGGETQYF.